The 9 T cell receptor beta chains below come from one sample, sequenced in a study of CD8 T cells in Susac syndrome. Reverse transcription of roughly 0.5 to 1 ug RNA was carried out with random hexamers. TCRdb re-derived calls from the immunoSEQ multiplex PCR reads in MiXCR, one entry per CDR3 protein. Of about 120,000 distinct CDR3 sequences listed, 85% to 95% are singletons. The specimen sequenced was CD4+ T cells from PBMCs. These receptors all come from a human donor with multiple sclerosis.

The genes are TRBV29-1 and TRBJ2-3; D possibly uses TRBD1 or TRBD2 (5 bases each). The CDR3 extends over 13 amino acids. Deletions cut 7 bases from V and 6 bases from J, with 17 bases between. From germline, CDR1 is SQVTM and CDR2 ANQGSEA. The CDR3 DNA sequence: TGCAGCGGGGGTGGGGGACCTCCCGATACGCAGTATTTT. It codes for CSGGGGPPDTQYF.

The CDR3 nucleotides read TGTGCCAGCAGTTACTCGACTGGGGGCCACTACAATGAGCAGTTCTTC. It encodes CASSYSTGGHYNEQFF. The V gene is TRBV6-5, the J gene TRBJ2-1; TRBD1 is a possible D gene (6 bases). CDR3 length equals 16 residues. Trimming shortened V by 0 bases and J by 3 bases, and 12 bases separated the two germline ends. From germline, CDR1 is MNHEY and CDR2 SVGAGI.

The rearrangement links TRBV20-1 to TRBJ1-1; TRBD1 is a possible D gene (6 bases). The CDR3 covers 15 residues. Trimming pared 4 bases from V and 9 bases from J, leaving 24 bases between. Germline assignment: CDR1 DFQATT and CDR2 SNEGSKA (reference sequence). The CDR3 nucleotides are TGCAGTGCTACCGGTGGGGCAGGGGCGATGACCCAAGCTTTCTTT. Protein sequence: CSATGGAGAMTQAFF.

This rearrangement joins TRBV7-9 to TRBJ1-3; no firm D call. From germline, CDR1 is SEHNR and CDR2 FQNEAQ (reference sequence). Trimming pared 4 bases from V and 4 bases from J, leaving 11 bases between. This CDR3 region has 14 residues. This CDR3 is CASSSFDSGNTIYF. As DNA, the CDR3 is TGTGCCAGCAGCTCATTCGATAGCGGAAACACCATATATTTT.

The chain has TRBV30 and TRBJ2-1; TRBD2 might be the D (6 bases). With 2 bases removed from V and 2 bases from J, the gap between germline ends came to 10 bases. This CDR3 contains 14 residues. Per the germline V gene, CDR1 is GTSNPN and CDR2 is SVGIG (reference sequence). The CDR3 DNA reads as TGTGCCTGGAGTATTTGGGGGGCCTACAATGAGCAGTTCTTC. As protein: CAWSIWGAYNEQFF.

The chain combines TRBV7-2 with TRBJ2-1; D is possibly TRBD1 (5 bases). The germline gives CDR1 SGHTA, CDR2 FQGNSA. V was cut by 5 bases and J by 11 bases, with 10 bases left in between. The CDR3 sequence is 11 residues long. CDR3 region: CASSRQGKQFF. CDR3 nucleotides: TGTGCCAGCAGCCGCCAGGGTAAGCAGTTCTTC.

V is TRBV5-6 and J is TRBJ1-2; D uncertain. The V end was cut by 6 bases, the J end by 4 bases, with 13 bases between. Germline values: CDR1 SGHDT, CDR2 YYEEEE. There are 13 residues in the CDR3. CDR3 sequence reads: CASTPRSGYGYTF. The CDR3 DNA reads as TGTGCCAGCACCCCTCGGAGTGGCTATGGCTACACCTTC. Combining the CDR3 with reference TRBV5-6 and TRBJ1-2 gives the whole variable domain DAGVTQSPTHLIKTRGQQVTLRCSPKSGHDTVSWYQQALGQGPQFIFQYYEEEERQRGNFPDRFSGHQFPNYSSELNVNALLLGDSALYLCASTPRSGYGYTFGSGTRLTVV.

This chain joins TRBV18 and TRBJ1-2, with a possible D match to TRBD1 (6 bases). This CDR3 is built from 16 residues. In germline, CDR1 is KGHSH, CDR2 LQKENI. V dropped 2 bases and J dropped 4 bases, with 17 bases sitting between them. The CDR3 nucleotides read TGTGCCAGCTCACCAGATCAGGGGAAAAAGGCCTATGGCTACACCTTC. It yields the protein CASSPDQGKKAYGYTF. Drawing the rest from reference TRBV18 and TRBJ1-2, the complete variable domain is NAGVMQNPRHLVRRRGQEARLRCSPMKGHSHVYWYRQLPEEGLKFMVYLQKENIIDESGMPKERFSAEFPKEGPSILRIQQVVRGDSAAYFCASSPDQGKKAYGYTFGSGTRLTVV.

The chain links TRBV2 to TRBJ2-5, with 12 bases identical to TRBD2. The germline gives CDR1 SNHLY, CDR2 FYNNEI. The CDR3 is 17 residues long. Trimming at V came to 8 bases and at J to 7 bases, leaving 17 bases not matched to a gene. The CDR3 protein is CASVGGLAGNAGGTQYF. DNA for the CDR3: TGTGCCAGCGTTGGGGGACTAGCGGGTAACGCCGGGGGGACCCAGTACTTC.